This T cell receptor beta chain was obtained from a study of control samples from healthy donors and cancer patients. Method: immunoSEQ multiplex PCR; TCRdb's copy keeps in-frame clones and lacks some. There are some 94,000 clones in the sample; approximately 91% occur only once, and about 10% lies in the top ten. This CDR3 region has 15 residues. With 4 bases clipped from V and 4 bases from J, the junction kept 8 bases outside the gene matches. CDR1 and CDR2 (germline): MGHRA, YSYEKL. Sequences were obtained from PBMCs. This chain links TRBV4-1 with TRBJ2-5, with TRBD1 matching over 8 bases. This receptor was obtained from a woman aged 45-65 years with colorectal cancer. The CDR3 bases are TGCGCCAGCAGCCTCGGGCAGGGGGCCGGAGAGACCCAGTACTTC. It specifies CASSLGQGAGETQYF.